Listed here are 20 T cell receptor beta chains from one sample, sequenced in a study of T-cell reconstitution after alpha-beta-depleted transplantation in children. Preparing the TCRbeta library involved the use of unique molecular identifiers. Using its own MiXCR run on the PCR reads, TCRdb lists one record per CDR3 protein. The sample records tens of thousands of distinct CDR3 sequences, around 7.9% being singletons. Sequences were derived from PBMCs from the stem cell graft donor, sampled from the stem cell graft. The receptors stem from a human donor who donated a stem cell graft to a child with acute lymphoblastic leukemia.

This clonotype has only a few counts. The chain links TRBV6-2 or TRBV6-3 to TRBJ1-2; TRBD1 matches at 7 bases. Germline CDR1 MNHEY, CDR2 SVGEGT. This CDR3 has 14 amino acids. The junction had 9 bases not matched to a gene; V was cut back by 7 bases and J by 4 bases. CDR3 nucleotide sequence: TGTGCCAGCACCCTCAGGGGGGTCCCCTATGGCTACACCTTC. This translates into CASTLRGVPYGYTF.

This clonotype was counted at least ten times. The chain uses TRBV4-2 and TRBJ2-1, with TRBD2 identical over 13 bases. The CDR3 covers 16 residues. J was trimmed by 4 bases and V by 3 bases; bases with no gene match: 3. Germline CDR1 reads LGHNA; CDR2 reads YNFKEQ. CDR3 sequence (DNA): TGTGCCAGCAGCCACGAACTAGCGGGGGGGTACAATGAGCAGTTCTTC. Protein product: CASSHELAGGYNEQFF.

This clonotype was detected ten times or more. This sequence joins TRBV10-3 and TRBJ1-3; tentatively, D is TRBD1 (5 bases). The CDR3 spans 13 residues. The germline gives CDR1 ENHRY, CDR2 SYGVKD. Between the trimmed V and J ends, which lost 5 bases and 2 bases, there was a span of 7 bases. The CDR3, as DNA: TGTGCCATCAGTTCGGACACTGGAAACACCATATATTTT. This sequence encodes CAISSDTGNTIYF.

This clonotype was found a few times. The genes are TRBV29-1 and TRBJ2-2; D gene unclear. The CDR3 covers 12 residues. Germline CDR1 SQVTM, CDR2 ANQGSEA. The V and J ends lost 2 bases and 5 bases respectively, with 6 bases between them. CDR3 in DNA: TGCAGCGTTGAATTGCGTACCGGGGAGCTGTTTTTT. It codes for CSVELRTGELFF.

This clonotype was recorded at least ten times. This chain's CDR3 is CASSQGVGDRGLEEQYF. CDR3 DNA: TGCGCCAGCAGCCAAGGAGTTGGGGACAGGGGCTTGGAGGAGCAGTACTTC. J is TRBJ2-7 and V is TRBV4-3, with TRBD1 matching over 10 bases. The V and J ends lost 1 base and 7 bases, in that order; junction bases with no gene match: 13. This CDR3 comprises 17 residues. Germline CDR1 and CDR2: LGHNA and YSLEER.

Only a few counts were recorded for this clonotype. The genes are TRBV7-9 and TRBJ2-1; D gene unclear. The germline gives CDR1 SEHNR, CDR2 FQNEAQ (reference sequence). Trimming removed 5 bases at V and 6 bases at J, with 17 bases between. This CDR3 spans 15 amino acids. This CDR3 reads CASSPPAWDSNEQFF. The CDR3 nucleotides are TGTGCCAGCAGCCCGCCGGCGTGGGATAGCAATGAGCAGTTCTTC.

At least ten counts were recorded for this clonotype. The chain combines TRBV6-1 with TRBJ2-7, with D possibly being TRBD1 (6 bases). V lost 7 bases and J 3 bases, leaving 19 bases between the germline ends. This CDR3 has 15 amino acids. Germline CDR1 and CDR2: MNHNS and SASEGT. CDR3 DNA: TGTGCCAGCAACCCGACAGGCCGGGCGGACTACGAGCAGTACTTC. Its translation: CASNPTGRADYEQYF.

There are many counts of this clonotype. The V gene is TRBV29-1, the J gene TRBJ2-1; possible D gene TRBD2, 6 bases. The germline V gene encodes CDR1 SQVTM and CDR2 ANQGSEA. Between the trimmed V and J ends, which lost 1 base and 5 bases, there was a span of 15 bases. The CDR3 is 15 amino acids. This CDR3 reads CSVEGRDDNNNEQFF. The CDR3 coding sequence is TGCAGCGTTGAAGGGCGGGACGACAATAACAATGAGCAGTTCTTC.

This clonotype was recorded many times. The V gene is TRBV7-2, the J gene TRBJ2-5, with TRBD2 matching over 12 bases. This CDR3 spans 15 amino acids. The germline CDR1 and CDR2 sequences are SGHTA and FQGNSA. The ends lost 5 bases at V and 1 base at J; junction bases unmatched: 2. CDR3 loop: CASSPSGGAQETQYF. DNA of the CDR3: TGTGCCAGCAGCCCTAGCGGGGGGGCCCAAGAGACCCAGTACTTC.

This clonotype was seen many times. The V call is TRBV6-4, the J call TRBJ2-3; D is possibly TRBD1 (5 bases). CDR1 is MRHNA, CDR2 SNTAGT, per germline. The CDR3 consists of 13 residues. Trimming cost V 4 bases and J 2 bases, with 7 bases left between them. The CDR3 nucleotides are TGTGCCAGCAGTGTCAGGGCCACAGATACGCAGTATTTT. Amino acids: CASSVRATDTQYF.

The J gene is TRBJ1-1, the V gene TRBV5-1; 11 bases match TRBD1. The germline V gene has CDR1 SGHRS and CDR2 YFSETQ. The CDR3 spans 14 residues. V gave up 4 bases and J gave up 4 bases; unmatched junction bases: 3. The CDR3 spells CASSPGTGGTEAFF. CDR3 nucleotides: TGCGCCAGCAGCCCGGGGACAGGGGGCACTGAAGCTTTCTTT.

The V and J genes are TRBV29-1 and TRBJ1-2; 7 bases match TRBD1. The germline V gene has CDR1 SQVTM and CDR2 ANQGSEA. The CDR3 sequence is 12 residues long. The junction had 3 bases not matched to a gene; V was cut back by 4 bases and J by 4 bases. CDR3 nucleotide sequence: TGCAGCGTTGGGGGGGACAGCTATGGCTACACCTTC. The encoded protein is CSVGGDSYGYTF.

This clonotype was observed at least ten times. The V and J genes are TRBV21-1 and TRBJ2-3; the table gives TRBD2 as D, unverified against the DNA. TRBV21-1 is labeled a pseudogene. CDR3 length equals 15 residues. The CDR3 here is CASSKAERPTDTQYF. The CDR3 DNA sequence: TGTGCCAGCAGCAAAGCGGAGCGGCCCACAGATACGCAGTATTTT.

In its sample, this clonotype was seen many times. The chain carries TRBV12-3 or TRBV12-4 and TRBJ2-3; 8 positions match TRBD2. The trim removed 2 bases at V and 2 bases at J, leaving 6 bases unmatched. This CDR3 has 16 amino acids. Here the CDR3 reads CASSLPGGGPTDTQYF. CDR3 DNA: TGTGCCAGCAGTTTACCGGGCGGGGGGCCCACAGATACGCAGTATTTT.

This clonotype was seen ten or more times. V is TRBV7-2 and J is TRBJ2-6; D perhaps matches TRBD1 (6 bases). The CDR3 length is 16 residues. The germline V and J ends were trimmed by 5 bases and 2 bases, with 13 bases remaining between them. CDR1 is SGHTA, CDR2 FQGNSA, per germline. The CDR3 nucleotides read TGTGCCAGCAGCCCAGGGTGGGGGCCTGGGGCCAACGTCCTGACTTTC. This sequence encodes CASSPGWGPGANVLTF.

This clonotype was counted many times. The CDR3 nucleotides are TGTGCCATCAGTGAGTCGGGCGGGGCGAACACTGAAGCTTTCTTT. Translated: CAISESGGANTEAFF. The V and J genes are TRBV10-3 and TRBJ1-1; a weak D match, TRBD1 (5 bases). Germline assignment: CDR1 ENHRY and CDR2 SYGVKD. The CDR3 runs to 15 residues. The V gene lost 0 bases and the J gene lost 1 base, with 9 bases spanning the gap.

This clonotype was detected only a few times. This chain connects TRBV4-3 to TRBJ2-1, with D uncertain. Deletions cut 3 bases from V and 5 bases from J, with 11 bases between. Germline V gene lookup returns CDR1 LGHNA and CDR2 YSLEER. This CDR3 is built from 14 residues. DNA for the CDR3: TGCGCCAGCAGCCAGTATGGACGGAACAATGAGCAGTTCTTC. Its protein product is CASSQYGRNNEQFF.

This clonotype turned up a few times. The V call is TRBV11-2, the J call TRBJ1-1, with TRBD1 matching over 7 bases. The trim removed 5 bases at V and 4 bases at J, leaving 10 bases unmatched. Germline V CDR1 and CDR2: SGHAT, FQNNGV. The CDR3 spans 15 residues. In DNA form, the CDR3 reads TGTGCCAGCAGCCCTGACAGGGCTACTTCCACTGAAGCTTTCTTT. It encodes CASSPDRATSTEAFF. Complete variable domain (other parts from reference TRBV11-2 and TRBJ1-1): EAGVAQSPRYKIIEKRQSVAFWCNPISGHATLYWYQQILGQGPKLLIQFQNNGVVDDSQLPKDRFSAERLKGVDSTLKIQPAKLEDSAVYLCASSPDRATSTEAFFGQGTRLTVV.

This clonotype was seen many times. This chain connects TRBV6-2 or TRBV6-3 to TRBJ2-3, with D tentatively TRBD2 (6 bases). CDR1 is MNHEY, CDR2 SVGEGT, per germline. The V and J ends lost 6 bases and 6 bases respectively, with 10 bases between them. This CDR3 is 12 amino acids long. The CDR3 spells CASSPGEDTQYF. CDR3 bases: TGTGCCAGCAGCCCGGGGGAGGATACGCAGTATTTT.

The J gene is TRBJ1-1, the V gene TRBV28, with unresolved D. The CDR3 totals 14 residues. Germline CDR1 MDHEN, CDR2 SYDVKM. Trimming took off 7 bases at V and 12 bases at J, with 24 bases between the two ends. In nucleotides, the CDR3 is TGTGCCAGCATCGAGTCAAGCCTACCTTCGTTAACTTTCTTT. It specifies CASIESSLPSLTFF.